The rows below give T cell receptor beta chains drawn from one sample of a study of blood T cell repertoires in COVID-19. Using immunoSEQ multiplex PCR, the repertoire was profiled, and TCRdb retains in-frame clones only, with some absent. Of hundreds of thousands of clones listed, about 90% are singletons. Sequences were obtained from peripheral blood. The receptors here all came from a woman between 70 and 85 years old with COVID-19, enrolled during active disease. CDR3s include the opening cysteine and the closing phenylalanine or tryptophan. The D gene is left open where the match is weak. Clone size is given for some rows only: seen once, a few or many times, or a class if the clone is expanded.

j_gene	d_gene	v_gene	abundance	CDR3aa	CDR3nt
TRBJ1-1	.	TRBV28	.	CASSLIGGTDTEAFF	TGTGCCAGCAGTCTGATAGGGGGTACAGACACTGAAGCTTTCTTT
TRBJ2-3	TRBD2	TRBV18	.	CASSPYSGGALRTDTQYF	TGTGCCAGCTCACCTTATAGCGGGGGGGCCCTTCGCACAGATACGCAGTATTTT
TRBJ2-1	.	TRBV19	few	CASRPDTSYNEQFF	TGTGCCAGCCGGCCGGACACCTCCTACAATGAGCAGTTCTTC
TRBJ2-5	TRBD1	TRBV7-7	.	CASSLEGTGERKTQYF	TGTGCCAGCAGCCTTGAGGGGACAGGGGAAAGGAAGACCCAGTACTTC
TRBJ1-1	TRBD1	TRBV5-1	.	CASSLGRTGLYTEAFF	TGCGCCAGCAGCTTGGGTAGGACAGGCCTTTACACTGAAGCTTTCTTT
TRBJ1-1	TRBD1	TRBV18	.	CASSPSFFDRDGTEAFF	TGTGCCAGCTCACCCTCGTTTTTTGACAGGGATGGCACTGAAGCTTTCTTT
TRBJ2-7	.	TRBV18	.	CASSPGGHDIGEQYF	TGTGCCAGCTCACCGGGGGGGCACGATATTGGCGAGCAGTACTTC
TRBJ1-5	TRBD1	TRBV9	.	CASSVGQGGNQPQHF	TGTGCCAGCAGCGTGGGCCAGGGGGGTAATCAGCCCCAGCATTTT
TRBJ2-1	TRBD1	TRBV4-1	few	CASSQQDRDNEQFF	TGCGCCAGCAGCCAGCAGGACAGGGATAATGAGCAGTTCTTC
TRBJ1-5	.	TRBV6-5	.	CASSYSTVSNQPQHF	TGTGCCAGCAGTTACTCAACGGTTAGCAATCAGCCCCAGCATTTT
TRBJ1-5	.	TRBV2	.	CASSAGYSNQPQHF	TGTGCCAGCAGTGCGGGTTATAGCAATCAGCCCCAGCATTTT
TRBJ2-7	TRBD1	TRBV29-1	.	CSALTGGEQYF	TGCAGCGCCTTGACAGGGGGCGAGCAGTACTTC
TRBJ2-5	.	TRBV11-2	.	CASSREEMETQYF	TGTGCCAGCAGCCGAGAAGAAATGGAGACCCAGTACTTC
TRBJ1-4	.	TRBV2	.	CASKRATNEKLFF	TGTGCCAGCAAGCGTGCAACTAATGAAAAACTGTTTTTT
TRBJ1-3	.	TRBV24-1	few	CATSDAYSSGNTIYF	TGTGCCACCAGTGACGCATACAGCTCTGGAAACACCATATATTTT
TRBJ1-2	.	TRBV10-3	.	CAISDPDSSYGYTF	TGTGCCATCAGTGACCCCGATAGTAGTTATGGCTACACCTTC
TRBJ2-7	.	TRBV5-5	.	CASSLVQGGSEQYF	TGTGCCAGCAGCTTGGTACAGGGGGGGAGCGAGCAGTACTTC
TRBJ2-3	TRBD1	TRBV7-9	.	CASSSSGGPDTQYF	TGTGCCAGCAGCTCCTCAGGGGGACCAGATACGCAGTATTTT
TRBJ2-1	.	TRBV5-4	.	CASSLVSSDNEQFF	TGTGCCAGCAGCTTGGTTTCTTCTGACAATGAGCAGTTCTTC
TRBJ1-2	TRBD1	TRBV5-1	.	CASSFQLPGQGDGYTF	TGCGCCAGCAGCTTCCAACTCCCGGGACAGGGCGATGGCTACACCTTC
TRBJ1-2	TRBD1	TRBV7-9	.	CASSPRSQGANYGYTF	TGTGCCAGCAGCCCAAGGAGCCAGGGGGCGAACTATGGCTACACCTTC
TRBJ2-7	.	TRBV4-3	.	CASSQDVGRLYEQYF	TGCGCCAGCAGCCAAGACGTGGGGAGGCTCTACGAGCAGTACTTC
TRBJ1-6	TRBD1	TRBV28	.	CASSSPGQQNSPLHF	TGTGCCAGCAGTTCCCCGGGACAGCAAAATTCACCCCTCCACTTT
TRBJ1-5	.	TRBV7-2	few	CASSLTYRDPNQPQHF	TGTGCCAGCAGCCTAACATACAGGGACCCCAATCAGCCCCAGCATTTT
TRBJ1-5	TRBD1	TRBV24-1	.	CATSDPGTGDNQPQHF	TGTGCCACCAGTGATCCAGGGACAGGAGATAATCAGCCCCAGCATTTT
TRBJ2-3	.	TRBV6-5	.	CASRQTRTTDTQYF	TGTGCCAGCAGGCAAACCCGAACAACAGATACGCAGTATTTT
TRBJ2-1	.	TRBV12-3/TRBV12-4	.	CASSSRGIEQFF	TGTGCCAGCAGCTCTAGGGGGATAGAGCAGTTCTTC
TRBJ2-7	.	TRBV5-4	.	CASSLGLLQEQYF	TGTGCCAGCAGCTTGGGACTGCTGCAGGAGCAGTACTTC
TRBJ1-1	.	TRBV12-3/TRBV12-4	.	CASRLPGATEAFF	TGTGCCAGCAGGTTGCCCGGTGCAACTGAAGCTTTCTTT
TRBJ2-3	.	TRBV11-2	.	CASSHGQPTDTQYF	TGTGCCAGCAGCCATGGACAGCCCACAGATACGCAGTATTTT
TRBJ1-6	.	TRBV19	.	CASSIEGTLLNSPLHF	TGTGCCAGTAGTATAGAAGGGACATTGCTTAATTCACCCCTCCACTTT
TRBJ2-7	TRBD2	TRBV12-3/TRBV12-4	.	CAITGGSSYEQYF	TGTGCCATTACGGGGGGGAGCTCCTACGAGCAGTACTTC
TRBJ2-5	TRBD1	TRBV24-1	.	CATSDSTGGEETQYF	TGTGCCACCAGTGATTCAACAGGGGGAGAAGAGACCCAGTACTTC
TRBJ1-5	TRBD1	TRBV28	.	CASSLSEGQGAIQPQHF	TGTGCCAGCAGTTTATCGGAGGGACAGGGGGCGATTCAGCCCCAGCATTTT
TRBJ1-1	.	TRBV4-2	.	CASSQDRGITEAFF	TGTGCCAGCAGCCAAGACAGGGGAATCACTGAAGCTTTCTTT
TRBJ2-5	.	TRBV14	.	CASSQGSRSGTQYF	TGTGCCAGCAGCCAAGGGTCTAGGTCTGGGACCCAGTACTTC
TRBJ2-1	.	TRBV19	.	CATSRRAYNEQFF	TGTGCCACCTCGCGCAGGGCCTACAATGAGCAGTTCTTC
TRBJ1-3	TRBD1	TRBV12-5	.	CASGLVILGQPSSGNTIYF	TGTGCTAGTGGTTTGGTCATACTGGGACAGCCCAGCTCTGGAAACACCATATATTTT
TRBJ1-2	.	TRBV28	.	CASSNAQIYYGYTF	TGTGCCAGCAGTAATGCACAGATTTACTATGGCTACACCTTC
TRBJ1-1	.	TRBV12-3/TRBV12-4	few	CASSLGQNTEAFF	TGTGCCAGCAGCTTGGGGCAGAACACTGAAGCTTTCTTT
TRBJ2-7	.	TRBV12-3/TRBV12-4	.	CASSFPGEQYF	TGTGCCAGCAGTTTCCCAGGAGAGCAGTACTTC
TRBJ1-5	.	TRBV28	few	CASSLMGGTQPQHF	TGTGCCAGCAGTTTAATGGGGGGAACTCAGCCCCAGCATTTT
TRBJ1-2	.	TRBV2	once	CASSALGGNGYTF	TGTGCCAGCAGTGCCTTGGGGGGGAATGGCTACACCTTC
TRBJ1-2	.	TRBV3-1/TRBV3-2	.	CASSQDSGDGYTF	TGTGCCAGCAGCCAAGACAGCGGTGATGGCTACACCTTC
TRBJ1-3	.	TRBV27	.	CASSLSSSGSGNTIYF	TGTGCCAGCAGTTTATCGTCCAGCGGGTCTGGAAACACCATATATTTT
TRBJ2-4	.	TRBV4-1	.	CASSQGERDWIQYF	TGCGCCAGCAGCCAAGGTGAGAGGGATTGGATTCAGTACTTC
TRBJ2-2	TRBD2	TRBV29-1	.	CSVAAGLAGLAGELFF	TGCAGCGTTGCCGCGGGCCTAGCGGGACTCGCCGGGGAGCTGTTTTTT
TRBJ2-1	.	TRBV4-1	.	CASSQDSTSSYNEQFF	TGCGCCAGCAGCCAAGATTCAACTAGCTCCTACAATGAGCAGTTCTTC
TRBJ2-5	TRBD2	TRBV9	.	CASSASGGRPHETQYF	TGTGCCAGCAGCGCTAGCGGGGGGCGGCCCCACGAGACCCAGTACTTC
TRBJ2-7	.	TRBV7-2	.	CASSLAQAPYEQYF	TGTGCCAGCAGCTTAGCGCAGGCCCCCTACGAGCAGTACTTC
TRBJ1-2	TRBD1	TRBV15	.	CATSSSTGSSYGYTF	TGTGCCACCAGCTCCTCGACAGGGTCATCCTATGGCTACACCTTC
TRBJ1-3	.	TRBV28	.	CASSLQHSGNTIYF	TGTGCCAGCAGCCTACAGCACTCTGGAAACACCATATATTTT
TRBJ2-2	.	TRBV11-2	once	CASSPLRGWGELFF	TGTGCCAGCAGCCCTCTAAGGGGCTGGGGGGAGCTGTTTTTT
TRBJ1-2	.	TRBV7-9	.	CASSLVAGVHYGYTF	TGTGCCAGCAGCTTAGTGGCAGGGGTCCACTATGGCTACACCTTC
TRBJ2-1	TRBD2	TRBV5-1	.	CASSLVTSGDNEQFF	TGCGCCAGCAGCTTGGTAACTAGCGGGGACAATGAGCAGTTCTTC
TRBJ2-1	.	TRBV6-4	few	CATWTVSYNEQFF	TGTGCCACTTGGACAGTCTCCTACAATGAGCAGTTCTTC
TRBJ1-3	.	TRBV5-8	.	CASSLTGKVNTIYF	TGTGCCAGCAGCTTGACAGGGAAGGTCAACACCATATATTTT